One and the same sample provided the 10 T cell receptor beta chains below, sequenced in a study of tumor-infiltrating lymphocytes in localized non-small cell lung cancer. Method: immunoSEQ multiplex PCR; TCRdb's copy keeps in-frame clones and lacks some. The table lists some 9,300 clones, 70% to 85% of them singletons. The material sequenced was lung tumor tissue. These receptors were taken from a human donor with non-small cell lung cancer.

This clone was counted only a few times. This chain connects TRBV6-5 to TRBJ1-1; D is uncertain. The V gene lost 4 bases and the J gene lost 0 bases, with 12 bases spanning the gap. The CDR3 runs to 15 residues. Germline loops: CDR1 MNHEY, CDR2 SVGAGI. CDR3 in DNA: TGTGCCAGCAGTTTAGGCGGGCCCATGAACACTGAAGCTTTCTTT. Protein product: CASSLGGPMNTEAFF.

V usage is TRBV11-2 and J usage is TRBJ2-2; 11 nucleotides match TRBD2. Trimming took 2 bases from V and 4 from J; bases not matched to a gene: 3. The CDR3 consists of 16 residues. Per germline, CDR1 SGHAT and CDR2 FQNNGV. The CDR3 DNA sequence: TGTGCCAGCAGCTTACAGACTAGCGGGGCCACCGGGGAGCTGTTTTTT. Translated, it gives CASSLQTSGATGELFF.

The chain couples TRBV30 to TRBJ1-2, with TRBD1 matching 8 bases. V lost 3 bases to trimming and J lost 1 base; unmatched junction nucleotides: 1. CDR3 length equals 13 residues. Per germline, CDR1 GTSNPN and CDR2 SVGIG (reference sequence). Here the CDR3 DNA reads TGTGCCTGGAGGACAGGGGTTAACTATGGCTACACCTTC. Amino acid sequence: CAWRTGVNYGYTF.

The chain joins TRBV9 to TRBJ2-1; 7 nucleotides align to TRBD1. CDR3 length: 15 amino acids. Trimming cost V 0 bases and J 10 bases; bases outside gene matches: 10. Germline assignment: CDR1 SGDLS and CDR2 YYNGEE. In DNA form, the CDR3 reads TGTGCCAGCAGCGTAGCAGGGACAGAGAGGGGCGAGCAGTTCTTC. Translated, it gives CASSVAGTERGEQFF.

This chain links TRBV7-9 with TRBJ1-1; no reliable D call. V shed 3 bases and J shed 4 bases, with 12 bases lying between them. Germline CDR1 is SEHNR and CDR2 is FQNEAQ (reference sequence). This CDR3 region has 14 residues. This CDR3 reads CASSLEWITTEAFF. CDR3 in DNA: TGTGCCAGCAGCTTGGAGTGGATTACCACTGAAGCTTTCTTT.

There are a few counts of this clone. This sequence joins TRBV20-1 and TRBJ2-5; the D is unclear. The germline gives CDR1 DFQATT, CDR2 SNEGSKA (reference sequence). This CDR3 comprises 11 residues. Trimming cost V 6 bases and J 3 bases, with 8 bases left between them. CDR3 in amino acids: CSATSKETQYF. The CDR3 bases are TGCAGTGCAACTTCTAAAGAGACCCAGTACTTC.

CDR3 DNA sequence: TGTGCCAGCAGCGTAGCATTCGGGGGCCGGGAAAAACTGTTTTTT. It yields the protein CASSVAFGGREKLFF. This chain links TRBV9 with TRBJ1-4; D perhaps matches TRBD1 (6 bases). The length of the CDR3 is 15 residues. The germline V gene encodes CDR1 SGDLS and CDR2 YYNGEE. V lost 0 bases and J lost 8, with 14 bases in between.

This clone was observed once. The J gene is TRBJ1-2, the V gene TRBV6-1; the match to TRBD1 covers 7 bases. Germline lookup yields CDR1 MNHNS and CDR2 SASEGT. The ends lost 5 bases at V and 4 bases at J; junction bases unmatched: 10. This CDR3 has 15 residues. CDR3 sequence: CASSRGQGGAYGYTF. The CDR3 DNA follows: TGTGCCAGCAGTCGAGGGCAAGGGGGCGCCTATGGCTACACCTTC.

This clone was counted a single time. V and J are TRBV6-1 and TRBJ1-2, with D possibly matching TRBD1 (6 bases). With 6 bases removed from V and 5 bases from J, the gap between germline ends came to 19 bases. CDR1 is MNHNS and CDR2 is SASEGT in the germline V gene. CDR3 size: 15 residues. CDR3 nucleotides: TGTGCCAGCAGGGCAGAACAGGGTCTAGGATATGGCTACACCTTC. Amino acids: CASRAEQGLGYGYTF.

The genes are TRBV15 and TRBJ1-4; no clear D gene. The CDR3 loop spans 17 amino acids. V was shortened by 0 bases and J by 0 bases, with 11 bases between the two germline ends. Germline-derived CDR1 and CDR2 are LNHNV and YYDKDF (reference sequence). CDR3: CATSRDAGRSTNEKLFF. DNA for the CDR3: TGTGCCACCAGCAGAGATGCGGGGAGGTCAACTAATGAAAAACTGTTTTTT.